What follows are 13 T cell receptor beta chains derived from one specimen sequenced in a study of CD4 T cells in relation to SARS-CoV-2 and coronaviruses. CD4+ T cells from unexposed donors were obtained before the COVID-19 pandemic (2011-2018). TCRdb's table, derived via immunoSEQ multiplex PCR, lists solely in-frame clones and lacks some. Found here are about 70,000 clones, 87% of them singletons; the top ten hold more than 1.5%. Sequencing was done on a sample of memory CD4+ T cells from PBMCs. The receptor source for this set is a human donor in good health.

This clone was detected only a few times. The chain combines TRBV6-2 or TRBV6-3 with TRBJ2-7; D uncertain. From germline, CDR1 is MNHEY and CDR2 SVGEGT. Trimming took off 0 bases at V and 9 bases at J, with 9 bases between the two ends. The CDR3 is 12 amino acids. CDR3 in amino acids: CASSYSSTWQYF. Written as DNA, the CDR3 is TGTGCCAGCAGTTACTCCTCGACCTGGCAGTACTTC.

This chain joins TRBV10-1 and TRBJ2-3; 9 bases line up with TRBD1. There are 15 residues in the CDR3. Germline lookup yields CDR1 WNHNN and CDR2 SYGVQD (reference sequence). With 3 bases clipped from V and 3 bases from J, the junction kept 4 bases outside the gene matches. CDR3 sequence (DNA): TGCGCCAGCAGTGAAATAGGACAGGGGACAGATACGCAGTATTTT. Protein: CASSEIGQGTDTQYF.

This chain links TRBV18 with TRBJ1-1, with 8 nucleotides matching TRBD1. J gave up 5 bases and V 3 bases, and 11 bases lay outside the gene matches. Germline values: CDR1 KGHSH, CDR2 LQKENI. This CDR3 has 16 amino acids. The CDR3 DNA sequence: TGTGCCAGCTCACCGAGGGCCCAGGGGGCGTGGACTGAAGCTTTCTTT. The encoded protein is CASSPRAQGAWTEAFF.

V gene TRBV18 combines with J gene TRBJ2-7; D remains unclear. The V end was cut by 4 bases, the J end by 4 bases, with 17 bases between. Germline CDR1 and CDR2: KGHSH and LQKENI. The CDR3 runs 15 residues. The CDR3 protein is CASSLSDSRQYEQYF. CDR3 nucleotides: TGTGCCAGCTCACTATCGGATAGCAGGCAATACGAGCAGTACTTC.

The table lists this clone with a few counts. V usage is TRBV5-4 and J usage is TRBJ2-7; D gene uncertain. The CDR3 consists of 13 residues. The V gene's germline CDR1 is SGHNT and CDR2 YYREEE (reference sequence). Trimming took off 0 bases at V and 3 bases at J, with 7 bases between the two ends. CDR3 sequence reads: CASSLGSSYEQYF. DNA for the CDR3: TGTGCCAGCAGCTTGGGCAGTAGCTACGAGCAGTACTTC.

CDR3 residues: CAISPVQAGTRETQYF. DNA of the CDR3: TGTGCCATCAGTCCGGTCCAAGCGGGAACGCGGGAGACCCAGTACTTC. V usage is TRBV10-3 and J usage is TRBJ2-5, with 7 bases matching TRBD2. Losses at the gene ends were 5 bases for V and 5 bases for J; bases not matched to a gene: 14. Germline-derived CDR1 and CDR2 are ENHRY and SYGVKD. The CDR3 extends over 16 amino acids.

The chain has TRBV30 and TRBJ1-5; D is unresolved. V lost 0 bases to trimming and J lost 4 bases, with 7 bases between them. This CDR3 comprises 13 residues. The germline V gene has CDR1 GTSNPN and CDR2 SVGIG (reference sequence). The CDR3 DNA sequence: TGTGCCTGGAGTGTGATTGGGAATCAGCCCCAGCATTTT. Translated: CAWSVIGNQPQHF.

The rearrangement joins TRBV28 to TRBJ2-7, with 8 bases aligning to TRBD2. The CDR3 has 13 residues. CDR1 MDHEN and CDR2 SYDVKM come from the germline V gene. Unmatched junction bases numbered 8, after V lost 6 bases and J lost 7 bases. The DNA of the CDR3 is TGTGCCAGCAGCCCCGGGGGGGCTGGTGAGCAGTACTTC. This gives the protein CASSPGGAGEQYF.

The chain couples TRBV7-9 to TRBJ2-1; 12 positions match TRBD1. Looked up from germline, CDR1 is SEHNR and CDR2 is FQNEAQ (reference sequence). This CDR3 spans 15 amino acids. The trim removed 5 bases at V and 7 bases at J, leaving 6 bases unmatched. The CDR3 DNA reads TGTGCCAGCAGCACCGGGACAGGGGGCTTTAATGAGCAGTTCTTC. It translates to CASSTGTGGFNEQFF.

This chain joins TRBV6-2 or TRBV6-3 and TRBJ2-5; TRBD2 aligns across 7 bases. Per the germline V gene, CDR1 is MNHEY and CDR2 is SVGEGT. V shed 5 bases, J shed 4 bases, and the junction held 13 bases outside the gene matches. This CDR3 comprises 16 residues. The CDR3 loop is CASSRRGLSLGETQYF. The DNA of the CDR3 is TGTGCCAGCAGTAGAAGGGGACTATCCTTGGGAGAGACCCAGTACTTC.

In nucleotides, the CDR3 is TGCAGTGCTAGTAAGCCAGGATCTAATGAAAAACTGTTTTTT. This gives the protein CSASKPGSNEKLFF. The chain employs TRBV20-1 and TRBJ1-4; D ambiguous. This CDR3 has 14 residues. V lost 3 bases, J lost 3 bases, and 11 bases lay in between. Germline V gene data show CDR1 as DFQATT and CDR2 as SNEGSKA (reference sequence).

This clone occurred a few times. V is TRBV12-3 or TRBV12-4 and J is TRBJ2-2; D gene uncertain. Between the trimmed V and J ends, which lost 6 bases and 3 bases, there was a span of 5 bases. There are 12 residues in the CDR3. DNA for the CDR3: TGTGCCAGCAGCGTATACACCGGGGAGCTGTTTTTT. Amino acid sequence: CASSVYTGELFF.

This rearrangement joins TRBV15 to TRBJ1-5; D is uncertain. V lost 1 base and J lost 1, with 11 bases in between. CDR3 size: 16 residues. Germline lookup yields CDR1 LNHNV and CDR2 YYDKDF (reference sequence). Here the CDR3 DNA reads TGTGCCACCAGCAGAGCAAAGGTCAGAAGCAATCAGCCCCAGCATTTT. Its protein product is CATSRAKVRSNQPQHF.